The T cell receptor beta chain under discussion was sequenced for a study of post-analysis software for immune sequencing data. Across the study: Recorded subtypes: relapsing-remitting, secondary progressive, progressive-relapsing; some patients unannotated. Study-wide results and caveats: Compared against controls, patients with multiple sclerosis displayed significantly lower normalized Chao1 diversity. Four to six TRBV segments were more frequent in patients than controls; TRBV5-6, TRBV5-1 and TRBV20-1 belonged to this group. Clustering by F measure revealed strong co-clustering among samples prepared together in one batch.

The authors incorporated unique molecular identifiers into the TCR beta cDNA libraries. TCRdb independently ran MiXCR on the PCR reads; one entry per CDR3 protein. The table records hundreds of thousands of distinct CDR3 sequences, roughly half of them present only once. The V gene lost 5 bases and the J gene lost 12 bases, with 14 bases spanning the gap. Germline CDR1 reads LGHNA; CDR2 reads YNFKEQ. The CDR3 is 12 amino acids. A remark on this clonotype: The antigen is undetermined.

Sequenced: blood. The origin of this receptor is a girl aged 5-17 years with multiple sclerosis. This chain uses TRBV4-2 with TRBJ2-1; D might be TRBD1 or TRBD2, each matching 6 bases. Here the CDR3 reads CASSSSGAGQFF. DNA for the CDR3: TGTGCCAGCAGCTCCTCGGGGGCCGGGCAGTTCTTC.